This TCR beta chain was obtained from a study of blood T cells in healthy people across ages (dated by TCRdb to the mid-2010s). A note on the overall study: In model experiments, roughly one uniquely barcoded TCR beta cDNA molecule per two T cells was captured by template switching. Donors were grouped into four age groups: young (average approximately 15 years), middle-aged (over 35), aged (about 60) and long-lived (around 80). To avoid experimental bias, donors of different ages were spread randomly across the sequencing lanes. The study analyzed two additional independent replicas of 1 million unique cDNA reads from the same blood draw for two donors, one aged 18 to 29 and one aged 80 or older. Using deep sequencing normalized with unique cDNA molecular identifiers, the study measured how TCR beta repertoire diversity changes with age.

The donors were roughly 39 Caucasian individuals from Russia, aged roughly 6 to 100 years, who were systemically healthy. About 9.1 milliliters of peripheral blood were collected from each donor into EDTA-treated Vacutainer tubes. Ficoll-Paque density-gradient centrifugation was used to isolate PBMCs, with at least 7 million per sample. Trizol reagent was used to extract total RNA from the PBMCs, yielding at least 5.5 micrograms per sample. Naive CD45RAhigh/CD27high T cell percentages were measured by flow cytometry on a PBMC aliquot from every donor. Libraries were built with 5' RACE. The instrument was an Illumina HiSeq 2500. The second PCR ran for roughly 7 to 11 cycles and used a J-beta primer mix along with a sample-barcoded 5' primer. Each TCR beta cDNA molecule received a unique molecular identifier from a template-switch 5' adaptor carrying 12 random nucleotides. At least 2.5 million CDR3-containing paired-end reads were obtained from each sample. All of the RNA was converted into first-strand cDNA using the Mint cDNA synthesis kit, with a TRBC-specific oligonucleotide serving as the primer. After uracil-DNA glycosylase treatment, a first 18-cycle PCR used universal primers M1SS and BC2_uni_R on all cDNA. The original methods were these. Each sample was normalized by randomly selecting 1 million high-quality reads, each carrying a distinct molecular identifier. Reads with shared molecular identifiers were discarded instead of being binned into consensus sequences. MiTCR, run with a Q25 quality threshold and the strictest error-elimination algorithm, handled CDR3 identification, clonotype clustering and error correction. A nonparametric unseen species model using Euler transformation provided a lower-bound estimate of total TCR beta diversity. The public sequencing data were trimmed at Q25 with fastp and processed into clonotypes with MiXCR by TCRdb, which kept only in-frame beta chains. Under each unique CDR3 protein, matching rows form one entry showing the most common genes and DNA. It is TCRdb's table, rather than the study itself, that gives the V and J calls and clone size. A total of about a million distinct CDR3 sequences appear in this sample, around 48% of them only once. About an eighth of the sample is in the top ten clones.

With respect to this clonotype: Its cognate antigen has yet to be identified. No clone much larger than this one lies a single base away; base qualities are absent.

Beyond this particular receptor, the publication reports: A strong correlation was found between observed TCR beta diversity and the percentage of naive T cells measured by flow cytometry. Because the CMV infection status of the donors was unknown, age-related changes in expanded clonotypes may potentially have been confounded. As age increased, observed TCR beta diversity per million T cells dropped in a roughly linear way, and a significant reduction was already evident by age around 41. Conclusive comparison of naive and antigen-experienced compartments was prevented by the profiling of bulk unsorted PBMCs. Compared with the aged group, more naive CD4+ T cells, fewer expanded clones and increased TCR diversity were shown by the long-lived group, suggesting age selection. Estimates of total diversity based on one million sequenced T cells were considered lower bounds and underestimates.

This clonotype was obtained from a man aged 25-45 years in good health. The sequencing sample was made of blood.

CDR3 region: CASVGTDSYEQYF. The DNA is as follows: TGTGCCAGCGTCGGGACCGACTCCTACGAGCAGTACTTC. The sequence joins TRBV6-2 or TRBV6-3 to TRBJ2-7; the D gene is tentatively TRBD1 or TRBD2, each matching 5 bases. V gives up 8 bases and J gives up 0 bases, and the segment between their germline ends measures 11 bases. The germline V gene encodes CDR1 MNHEY and CDR2 SVGEGT. Its CDR3 holds 13 amino acids, cysteine through phenylalanine. This entry keeps only the CDR3 DNA: 39 bases, framed from base 1.